This entry concerns a single T cell receptor (beta chain). Antigen specificity is unknown. The data stem from a study of T cell responses to AZD1222 COVID-19 vaccine. The V gene's germline CDR1 is MNHEY and CDR2 SMNVEV (reference sequence). CDR3 length: 15 amino acids. The germline V and J ends were trimmed by 6 bases and 4 bases, with 16 bases remaining between them. Findings and caveats of the study: Researchers report vaccine-associated CD4 TCRs spanning spike, with dominance at 160-218 and 743-854. Reports say nearly half of spike-specific TCRs go after unmutated variant regions. Donors, mostly white British, included more females; clonal diversity was possibly underestimated.

Sequencing used immunoSEQ multiplex PCR; TCRdb keeps in-frame clones, though not all of them. The sample consists of about 180,000 clones, approximately 86% of them appearing once. The material was peripheral blood, obtained on day 0 of AZD1222 vaccination. J is TRBJ1-5 and V is TRBV27; D may be TRBD1 (6 bases). The TCR sequence derives from an adult in good health. The CDR3 region is CASREEGGINQPQHF. CDR3 DNA: TGTGCCAGCAGAGAAGAGGGGGGAATTAATCAGCCCCAGCATTTT.